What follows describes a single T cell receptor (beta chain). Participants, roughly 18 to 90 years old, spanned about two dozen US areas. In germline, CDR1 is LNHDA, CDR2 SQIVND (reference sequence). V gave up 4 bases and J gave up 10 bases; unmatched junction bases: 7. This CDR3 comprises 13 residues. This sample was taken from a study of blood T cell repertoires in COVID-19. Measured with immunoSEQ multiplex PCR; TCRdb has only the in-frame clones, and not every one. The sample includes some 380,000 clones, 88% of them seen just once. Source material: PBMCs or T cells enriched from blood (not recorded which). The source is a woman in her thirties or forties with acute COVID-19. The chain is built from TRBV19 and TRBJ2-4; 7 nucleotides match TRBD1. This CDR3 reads CASSTRQGWIQYF. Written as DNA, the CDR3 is TGTGCCAGTAGTACTCGACAGGGTTGGATTCAGTACTTC. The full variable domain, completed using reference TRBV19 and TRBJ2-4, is DGGITQSPKYLFRKEGQNVTLSCEQNLNHDAMYWYRQDPGQGLRLIYYSQIVNDFQKGDIAEGYSVSREKKESFPLTVTSAQKNPTAFYLCASSTRQGWIQYFGAGTRLSVL.